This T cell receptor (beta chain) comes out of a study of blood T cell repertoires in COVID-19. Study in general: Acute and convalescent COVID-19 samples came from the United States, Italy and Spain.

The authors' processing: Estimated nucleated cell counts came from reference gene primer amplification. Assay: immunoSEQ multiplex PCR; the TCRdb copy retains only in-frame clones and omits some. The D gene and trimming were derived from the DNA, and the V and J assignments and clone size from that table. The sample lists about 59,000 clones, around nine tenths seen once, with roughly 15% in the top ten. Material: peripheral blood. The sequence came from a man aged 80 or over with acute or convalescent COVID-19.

CDR3 protein: CASSEGGNEQFF. For the CDR3, the DNA is TGCGCCAGCAGCGAGGGTGGGAATGAGCAGTTCTTC. The gene calls are TRBV5-1 and TRBJ2-1; D is possibly TRBD2 (5 bases). The CDR3 has 12 amino acids. The V end lost 4 bases, the J end lost 7 bases, and 9 bases lay between the germline ends. In germline, CDR1 is SGHRS, CDR2 YFSETQ.